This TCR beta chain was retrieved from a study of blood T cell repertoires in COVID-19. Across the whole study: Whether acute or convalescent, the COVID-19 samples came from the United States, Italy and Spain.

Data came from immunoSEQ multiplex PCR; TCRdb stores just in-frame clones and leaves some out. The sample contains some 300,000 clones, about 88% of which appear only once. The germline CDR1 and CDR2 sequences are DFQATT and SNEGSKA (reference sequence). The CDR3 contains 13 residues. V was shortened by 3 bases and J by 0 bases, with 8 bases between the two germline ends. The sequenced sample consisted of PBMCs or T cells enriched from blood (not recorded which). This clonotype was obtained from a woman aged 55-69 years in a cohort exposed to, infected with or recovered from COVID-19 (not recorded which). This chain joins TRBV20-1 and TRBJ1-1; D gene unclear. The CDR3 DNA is TGCAGTGCTAGTGCGGGATTGAACACTGAAGCTTTCTTT. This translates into CSASAGLNTEAFF.